What follows describes a single TCR beta chain. The sample originates from a study of blood T cell repertoires in COVID-19. Study at large: Sites across the United States, Italy and Spain contributed samples from acute and convalescent COVID-19.

Per germline, CDR1 LNHDA and CDR2 SQIVND (reference sequence). The CDR3 is 16 residues long. With V trimmed by 1 base and J by 4 bases, 5 bases remained unmatched. In the authors' workflow: Estimates of nucleated cell counts were drawn from the amplification of reference gene primers. Profiled with immunoSEQ multiplex PCR; TCRdb holds only in-frame clones, not every one. V, J and clone size were drawn from that table, and D and trimming were deduced from the DNA. The top ten clones hold about 2% of a sample with 140,000 or so clones, approximately 86% of them seen once. V and J are TRBV19 and TRBJ1-5, with 9 nucleotides matching TRBD1. This receptor was identified in a man in his 70s with acute or convalescent COVID-19. Sequencing used peripheral blood. The CDR3 DNA sequence: TGTGCCAGTAGTATAGGGATCGGGACAGGGAATCAGCCCCAGCATTTT. The encoded protein is CASSIGIGTGNQPQHF.